A single sample is the source of the 26 T cell receptor beta chains below, sequenced in a study of blood T cell repertoires in COVID-19. Repertoires were generated with immunoSEQ multiplex PCR, while TCRdb's copy carries only in-frame clones and drops some. The data hold 90,000 to 110,000 clones, with around 84% observed a single time. Material: peripheral blood. The receptors shown here come from a woman aged 80 or over with acute or convalescent COVID-19.

V usage is TRBV25-1 and J usage is TRBJ2-3; no clear D. Germline-derived CDR1 and CDR2 are MGHDK and SYGVNS. CDR3 length: 14 amino acids. V dropped 1 base and J dropped 6 bases, with 11 bases sitting between them. The CDR3 bases are TGTGCCAGCAGTGAATTCGAGGCGACGGATACGCAGTATTTT. It is translated as CASSEFEATDTQYF. The full variable domain, rest sourced from reference TRBV25-1 and TRBJ2-3, is EADIYQTPRYLVIGTGKKITLECSQTMGHDKMYWYQQDPGMELHLIHYSYGVNSTEKGDLSSESTVSRIRTEHFPLTLESARPSHTSQYLCASSEFEATDTQYFGPGTRLTVL.

This sequence joins TRBV7-9 and TRBJ2-6; D unresolved. This CDR3 region has 17 residues. Germline values: CDR1 SEHNR, CDR2 FQNEAQ (reference sequence). Trimming left V 6 bases short and J 6 bases short, with 21 bases between. The CDR3 loop is CASSSQTRGGSANVLTF. For the CDR3, the DNA is TGTGCCAGCAGTTCTCAGACTCGTGGTGGATCGGCCAACGTCCTGACTTTC. The whole variable domain, remainder taken from reference TRBV7-9 and TRBJ2-6, is DTGVSQNPRHKITKRGQNVTFRCDPISEHNRLYWYRQTLGQGPEFLTYFQNEAQLEKSRLLSDRFSAERPKGSFSTLEIQRTEQGDSAMYLCASSSQTRGGSANVLTFGAGSRLTVL.

This clone turned up a few times. The chain couples TRBV27 to TRBJ2-1, with D uncertain. Germline assignment: CDR1 MNHEY and CDR2 SMNVEV (reference sequence). V was cut by 1 base and J by 6 bases, with 7 bases left in between. The CDR3 has 13 amino acids. In nucleotides, the CDR3 is TGTGCCAGCAGTTTATGGCCCACCAATGAGCAGTTCTTC. Protein product: CASSLWPTNEQFF.

The rearrangement joins TRBV12-3 or TRBV12-4 to TRBJ1-1; no definite D call. The CDR3 spans 12 residues. The ends were cut back, 6 bases at V and 1 base at J, with 6 bases in the middle. Here the CDR3 DNA reads TGTGCCAGCAGCGGTAGGAACACTGAAGCTTTCTTT. As protein: CASSGRNTEAFF.

The genes are TRBV18 and TRBJ2-7; 8 bases agree with TRBD1. The CDR3 sequence is 15 residues long. Germline V gene data show CDR1 as KGHSH and CDR2 as LQKENI. The junction had 16 bases not matched to a gene; V was cut back by 3 bases and J by 12 bases. The CDR3: CASSPTGGLTRAVYF. CDR3 nucleotides: TGTGCCAGCTCACCCACAGGGGGTCTTACGAGGGCGGTGTACTTC.

The chain carries TRBV2 and TRBJ1-1; D unclear. V was shortened by 4 bases and J by 2 bases, with 11 bases between the two germline ends. CDR1 is SNHLY, CDR2 FYNNEI, per germline. This CDR3 contains 14 residues. CDR3 bases: TGTGCCAGCAGTGTCACATACCGAAACACTGAAGCTTTCTTT. It is translated as CASSVTYRNTEAFF.

This rearrangement joins TRBV5-1 to TRBJ2-1; TRBD2 aligns across 14 bases. This CDR3 contains 17 residues. V shed 5 bases and J 0 bases; nucleotides not matched to a gene: 4. The germline V gene has CDR1 SGHRS and CDR2 YFSETQ. CDR3 residues: CASRGLAGESSYNEQFF. DNA of the CDR3: TGCGCCAGCAGGGGACTAGCGGGAGAGAGCTCCTACAATGAGCAGTTCTTC.

The genes are TRBV2 and TRBJ1-1; the D is unclear. Per the germline V gene, CDR1 is SNHLY and CDR2 is FYNNEI. Trimming removed 6 bases from V and 1 base from J, with 12 bases in between. This CDR3 spans 14 amino acids. For the CDR3, the DNA is TGTGCCAGCAGAAATTTAGTCCGGAACACTGAAGCTTTCTTT. Translating gives CASRNLVRNTEAFF.

The genes are TRBV27 and TRBJ2-1; tentatively, D is TRBD1 (6 bases). The CDR3 consists of 14 residues. Germline V gene lookup returns CDR1 MNHEY and CDR2 SMNVEV (reference sequence). The V end lost 2 bases, the J end lost 5 bases, and 10 bases lay between the germline ends. This CDR3 reads CASSLGDTDNEQFF. As DNA, the CDR3 is TGTGCCAGCAGTTTAGGGGACACTGACAATGAGCAGTTCTTC.

This rearrangement joins TRBV27 to TRBJ2-5; D is perhaps TRBD1 (7 bases). Trimming left V 5 bases short and J 5 bases short, with 18 bases between. Germline V gene sequence: CDR1 MNHEY, CDR2 SMNVEV (reference sequence). The CDR3 covers 15 residues. CDR3: CASSKLQGGLETQYF. Here the CDR3 DNA reads TGTGCCAGCAGTAAATTGCAGGGGGGTTTGGAGACCCAGTACTTC.

This clone occurred many times. The chain links TRBV14 to TRBJ1-1; D may be TRBD1 (5 bases). V was shortened by 2 bases and J by 4 bases, with 8 bases between the two germline ends. The CDR3 contains 13 residues. CDR1 SGHDN and CDR2 FVKESK come from the germline V gene. CDR3 sequence: CASSQYGGTEAFF. In DNA form, the CDR3 reads TGTGCCAGCAGCCAATACGGGGGCACTGAAGCTTTCTTT. The full variable domain, in which reference TRBV14 and TRBJ1-1 provide the parts outside the CDR3, is EAGVTQFPSHSVIEKGQTVTLRCDPISGHDNLYWYRRVMGKEIKFLLHFVKESKQDESGMPNNRFLAERTGGTYSTLKVQPAELEDSGVYFCASSQYGGTEAFFGQGTRLTVV.

This chain connects TRBV5-8 to TRBJ2-5, with no clear D. This CDR3 spans 13 amino acids. Trimming removed 0 bases at V and 2 bases at J, with 5 bases between. CDR1 is SGHTS, CDR2 YDEGEE, per germline. CDR3 residues: CASSLGQQETQYF. CDR3 bases: TGTGCCAGCAGCTTGGGGCAGCAAGAGACCCAGTACTTC.

The rearrangement links TRBV5-1 to TRBJ1-4, with 9 bases fitting TRBD1. Germline-derived CDR1 and CDR2 are SGHRS and YFSETQ. The CDR3 spans 15 residues. The V and J ends lost 0 bases and 5 bases, in that order; junction bases with no gene match: 2. CDR3 nucleotides: TGCGCCAGCAGCTTGGACGGGACAGGGAATGAAAAACTGTTTTTT. Protein product: CASSLDGTGNEKLFF.

V and J are TRBV5-4 and TRBJ1-2, with TRBD1 matching over 9 bases. V was pared by 3 bases and J by 6 bases, with 3 bases of the junction left unmatched. Germline V gene sequence: CDR1 SGHNT, CDR2 YYREEE (reference sequence). CDR3 length: 13 amino acids. CDR3 nucleotides: TGTGCCAGCAGCTGGGACAGGGCTCATGGCTACACCTTC. Its translation is CASSWDRAHGYTF. The complete variable domain, with remaining parts taken from reference TRBV5-4 and TRBJ1-2, reads ETGVTQSPTHLIKTRGQQVTLRCSSQSGHNTVSWYQQALGQGPQFIFQYYREEENGRGNFPPRFSGLQFPNYSSELNVNALELDDSALYLCASSWDRAHGYTFGSGTRLTVV.

The rearrangement joins TRBV5-1 to TRBJ2-3, with 7 positions matching TRBD1. The germline V gene encodes CDR1 SGHRS and CDR2 YFSETQ. The CDR3 extends over 16 amino acids. Losses at the gene ends were 4 bases for V and 2 bases for J; bases not matched to a gene: 10. The CDR3 DNA reads TGCGCCAGCAGCAACCCAGACAGGGAGCTCACAGATACGCAGTATTTT. This sequence encodes CASSNPDRELTDTQYF.

This clone was seen once. The chain joins TRBV24-1 to TRBJ2-1; D is unclear. Germline V gene data show CDR1 as KGHDR and CDR2 as SFDVKD. This CDR3 spans 17 amino acids. The V end lost 4 bases, the J end lost 0 bases, and 15 bases lay between the germline ends. The CDR3 bases are TGTGCCACCAGTGACCCCTCGACTGAGAGCTCCTACAATGAGCAGTTCTTC. This encodes CATSDPSTESSYNEQFF.

This clone was picked up one time. This chain connects TRBV25-1 to TRBJ1-2; D not resolved. Deletions cut 5 bases from V and 4 bases from J, with 11 bases between. Germline CDR1 is MGHDK and CDR2 is SYGVNS. The CDR3 spans 13 residues. CDR3 sequence: CASSRGGSYGYTF. The CDR3 nucleotides read TGTGCCAGCAGTCGAGGAGGGAGCTATGGCTACACCTTC.

The chain recombines TRBV30 with TRBJ2-3, with TRBD1 matching 8 bases. The CDR3 covers 13 residues. From germline, CDR1 is GTSNPN and CDR2 SVGIG (reference sequence). V shed 4 bases and J 1 base; nucleotides not matched to a gene: 1. The CDR3 is CAWMGQGTDTQYF. In nucleotides, the CDR3 is TGTGCCTGGATGGGACAGGGCACAGATACGCAGTATTTT. Using reference TRBV30 and TRBJ2-3 for the parts outside the CDR3, the full variable domain is SQTIHQWPATLVQPVGSPLSLECTVEGTSNPNLYWYRQAAGRGLQLLFYSVGIGQISSEVPQNLSASRPQDRQFILSSKKLLLSDSGFYLCAWMGQGTDTQYFGPGTRLTVL.

The chain couples TRBV27 to TRBJ1-4; TRBD1 might be the D (5 bases). The CDR3 covers 15 residues. Looked up from germline, CDR1 is MNHEY and CDR2 is SMNVEV (reference sequence). Trimming took 6 bases from V and 3 from J, leaving 14 bases between them. The CDR3 coding sequence is TGTGCCAGCAGCGGCACAGGTGGGGCTAATGAAAAACTGTTTTTT. This codes for CASSGTGGANEKLFF.

The chain joins TRBV5-1 to TRBJ2-5; D might be TRBD2 (6 bases). Germline CDR1 is SGHRS and CDR2 is YFSETQ. V shed 4 bases and J shed 4 bases, with 11 bases lying between them. The CDR3 length is 13 residues. The DNA for the CDR3 is TGCGCCAGCAGCACGGGAGTACGAGAGACCCAGTACTTC. Translating gives CASSTGVRETQYF.

In DNA, the CDR3 is TGTGCCAGCAGTGCGAGTTATGGTAATGAAAAACTGTTTTTT. Its protein product is CASSASYGNEKLFF. The chain recombines TRBV2 with TRBJ1-4, with unresolved D. CDR3 size: 14 residues. The V and J ends lost 4 bases and 4 bases respectively, with 10 bases between them. The germline gives CDR1 SNHLY, CDR2 FYNNEI.

The rearrangement uses TRBV7-8 and TRBJ1-1; no clear D gene. Trimming cost V 5 bases and J 1 base, with 5 bases left between them. The CDR3 extends over 12 amino acids. Germline V CDR1 and CDR2: SGHVS, FQNEAQ. The CDR3 loop reads CASSVANTEAFF. The CDR3 coding sequence is TGTGCCAGCAGCGTGGCGAACACTGAAGCTTTCTTT.

The chain couples TRBV7-2 to TRBJ2-5, with TRBD2 matching over 12 bases. Germline V CDR1 and CDR2: SGHTA, FQGNSA. The CDR3 has 19 residues. The V segment lost 1 base and the J segment 5 bases; nucleotides outside the gene matches: 14. In DNA form, the CDR3 reads TGTGCCAGCAGCTTAGTCTTTGGGACTAGCGGGTCCCAAGGGGAGACCCAGTACTTC. Residues: CASSLVFGTSGSQGETQYF.

The table lists this clone with a few counts. The gene calls are TRBV30 and TRBJ1-3; perhaps TRBD1 as D (6 bases). Trimming removed 2 bases from V and 2 bases from J, with 31 bases in between. The germline CDR1 and CDR2 sequences are GTSNPN and SVGIG (reference sequence). The CDR3 length is 21 residues. CDR3 protein: CAWSPFVSGVRQAKAGNTIYF. DNA for the CDR3: TGTGCCTGGAGTCCATTTGTTTCCGGCGTTAGACAGGCAAAAGCTGGAAACACCATATATTTT.

The table lists this clone with a few counts. The chain joins TRBV28 to TRBJ1-4, with D maybe TRBD1 (6 bases). CDR3 length: 13 residues. V lost 7 bases, J lost 4 bases, and 10 bases lay in between. Per the germline V gene, CDR1 is MDHEN and CDR2 is SYDVKM. CDR3 region: CASKGGRNEKLFF. The CDR3 bases are TGTGCCAGCAAGGGGGGGCGTAATGAAAAACTGTTTTTT.

This sequence joins TRBV5-4 and TRBJ2-3, with 9 bases matching TRBD2. CDR1 is SGHNT, CDR2 YYREEE, per germline (reference sequence). Germline trimming cut 6 bases from V and 6 bases from J; bases unmatched to any gene: 8. This CDR3 is 14 amino acids long. The CDR3 bases are TGTGCCAGCACCAGAGCGGGAGGAGGTGATACGCAGTATTTT. Translating it yields CASTRAGGGDTQYF.